Listed here are 32 T cell receptor beta chains from one sample, sequenced in a study of Ad26.COV2.S vaccination and SARS-CoV-2 variants. Repertoires were generated with immunoSEQ multiplex PCR, while TCRdb's copy carries only in-frame clones and drops some. The sample lists around 450,000 clones, roughly 87% occurring once. Treatment indicated: around 19 received Ad26.COV2.S at low or high dose, single or two shots; a few received placebo; per-sample allocation not given. After the first vaccine or placebo injection, samples were drawn on day 63. Sequences were derived from peripheral blood, sampled in a trial of Ad26.COV2.S vaccine versus placebo. The source of these receptors is a person between 18 and 59 years old who received the Ad26.COV2.S COVID-19 vaccine or a placebo.

The V gene is TRBV13, the J gene TRBJ2-1; maybe TRBD2 (7 bases). The CDR3 totals 12 residues. The germline CDR1 and CDR2 sequences are PRHDT and FYEKMQ (reference sequence). V was trimmed by 9 bases and J by 10 bases, leaving 16 bases between them. The DNA of the CDR3 is TGTGCCAGTAAGGGGGGGTCGGACGAGCAGTTCTTC. It translates to CASKGGSDEQFF. Variable domain in full (rest from reference TRBV13 and TRBJ2-1): AAGVIQSPRHLIKEKRETATLKCYPIPRHDTVYWYQQGPGQDPQFLISFYEKMQSDKGSIPDRFSAQQFSDYHSELNMSSLELGDSALYFCASKGGSDEQFFGPGTRLTVL.

The rearrangement uses TRBV5-6 and TRBJ2-1; D is unresolved. This CDR3 contains 13 residues. Germline V gene lookup returns CDR1 SGHDT and CDR2 YYEEEE. The V gene lost 1 base and the J gene lost 8 bases, with 10 bases spanning the gap. CDR3 nucleotides: TGTGCCAGCAGCTTGCTGGGTTTGGATGAGCAGTTCTTC. Amino acid sequence: CASSLLGLDEQFF. The full variable domain, rest sourced from reference TRBV5-6 and TRBJ2-1, is DAGVTQSPTHLIKTRGQQVTLRCSPKSGHDTVSWYQQALGQGPQFIFQYYEEEERQRGNFPDRFSGHQFPNYSSELNVNALLLGDSALYLCASSLLGLDEQFFGPGTRLTVL.

V is TRBV27 and J is TRBJ2-2; 12 bases fit TRBD1. This CDR3 comprises 18 residues. Germline-derived CDR1 and CDR2 are MNHEY and SMNVEV (reference sequence). The trim removed 2 bases at V and 6 bases at J, leaving 10 bases unmatched. CDR3 amino acids: CASSLRGGDRGRPGELFF. CDR3 sequence (DNA): TGTGCCAGCAGTTTACGAGGTGGGGACAGGGGGCGTCCCGGGGAGCTGTTTTTT.

This rearrangement joins TRBV27 to TRBJ2-7; 9 nucleotides agree with TRBD1. After removal of 5 bases from V and 4 bases from J, the junction contained 12 bases not matched to a gene. CDR3 length equals 16 residues. The germline V gene encodes CDR1 MNHEY and CDR2 SMNVEV (reference sequence). DNA of the CDR3: TGTGCCAGCAGTCTTCAACGGACAGGGGCGGCGTACGAGCAGTACTTC. Translation: CASSLQRTGAAYEQYF.

The table lists this clone with a count of one. The V and J genes are TRBV19 and TRBJ2-6; tentative D call: TRBD1 (8 bases). V lost 5 bases and J 0 bases, leaving 17 bases between the germline ends. Germline V gene lookup returns CDR1 LNHDA and CDR2 SQIVND (reference sequence). The CDR3 runs to 18 residues. The CDR3 region has the DNA TGTGCCAGTAGTGAACGACAGGGGAGGGTCTCTGGGGCCAACGTCCTGACTTTC. It codes for CASSERQGRVSGANVLTF. Full variable domain (rest looked up from reference TRBV19 and TRBJ2-6): DGGITQSPKYLFRKEGQNVTLSCEQNLNHDAMYWYRQDPGQGLRLIYYSQIVNDFQKGDIAEGYSVSREKKESFPLTVTSAQKNPTAFYLCASSERQGRVSGANVLTFGAGSRLTVL.

This chain connects TRBV7-3 to TRBJ2-7, with D possibly TRBD2 on 6 matching bases. The V and J ends lost 5 bases and 5 bases respectively, with 13 bases between them. Germline CDR1 reads SGHTA; CDR2 reads FQGTGA. This CDR3 is 13 amino acids long. This CDR3 reads CASSLIREHEQYF. The CDR3 DNA follows: TGTGCCAGCAGCCTCATTCGGGAGCACGAGCAGTACTTC. Variable domain in full (rest from reference TRBV7-3 and TRBJ2-7): GAGVSQTPSNKVTEKGKYVELRCDPISGHTALYWYRQSLGQGPEFLIYFQGTGAADDSGLPNDRFFAVRPEGSVSTLKIQRTERGDSAVYLCASSLIREHEQYFGPGTRLTVT.

The chain couples TRBV11-3 to TRBJ1-6; no reliable D call. V was cut by 0 bases and J by 9 bases, with 6 bases left in between. The CDR3 contains 13 residues. Per germline, CDR1 SGHNT and CDR2 YENEEA. CDR3 amino acids: CASSLDRSSPLHF. The CDR3, as DNA: TGTGCCAGCAGCTTAGATCGAAGTTCACCCCTCCACTTT.

The V gene is TRBV4-2, the J gene TRBJ2-6; D perhaps matches TRBD2 (5 bases). The CDR3 covers 16 residues. In germline, CDR1 is LGHNA, CDR2 YNFKEQ. Trimming took off 0 bases at V and 0 bases at J, with 6 bases between the two ends. The CDR3 DNA reads TGTGCCAGCAGCCAAGAAGGACTCTCTGGGGCCAACGTCCTGACTTTC. Its protein product is CASSQEGLSGANVLTF.

The J gene is TRBJ2-5, the V gene TRBV7-9, with D possibly TRBD1 on 5 matching bases. The CDR3 runs 14 residues. Trimming took 6 bases from V and 3 from J, leaving 14 bases between them. The germline V gene encodes CDR1 SEHNR and CDR2 FQNEAQ (reference sequence). The CDR3 sequence: CASRPIDRKETQYF. The CDR3, as DNA: TGTGCCAGCAGACCGATAGACAGAAAAGAGACCCAGTACTTC.

The V call is TRBV5-1, the J call TRBJ2-7; D is perhaps TRBD2 (6 bases). Trimming took off 3 bases at V and 7 bases at J, with 14 bases between the two ends. The V gene's germline CDR1 is SGHRS and CDR2 YFSETQ. This CDR3 has 13 residues. The chain's CDR3 is CASSSTSSWEQYF. The DNA for the CDR3 is TGCGCCAGCAGCTCGACTAGTAGTTGGGAGCAGTACTTC.

This clone was picked up a small number of times. The J gene is TRBJ2-2, the V gene TRBV4-1, with a possible D match to TRBD1 (6 bases). Deletions cut 5 bases from V and 6 bases from J, with 16 bases between. This CDR3 has 15 amino acids. The germline V gene has CDR1 MGHRA and CDR2 YSYEKL. Here the CDR3 reads CASSGRTVSAGELFF. CDR3 DNA: TGCGCCAGCAGCGGACGGACAGTCTCGGCCGGGGAGCTGTTTTTT.

V is TRBV5-6 and J is TRBJ2-1, with TRBD2 as a possible D gene (6 bases). CDR1 and CDR2 (germline): SGHDT, YYEEEE. This CDR3 is 15 amino acids long. V lost 4 bases and J lost 2, with 13 bases in between. The chain's CDR3 is CASSLEGRAYNEQFF. CDR3 bases: TGTGCCAGCAGCCTGGAGGGCAGAGCCTACAATGAGCAGTTCTTC.

This clone was seen a single time. The gene calls are TRBV9 and TRBJ1-6; 11 positions agree with TRBD1. Trimming removed 3 bases from V and 8 bases from J; junction bases left unmatched: 4. In germline, CDR1 is SGDLS, CDR2 YYNGEE. The CDR3 sequence is 15 residues long. CDR3 amino acids: CASSEPGQGDSPLHF. CDR3 DNA sequence: TGTGCCAGCAGCGAGCCGGGACAGGGGGATTCACCCCTCCACTTT.

In this sample, this clone turned up once. The V call is TRBV10-3, the J call TRBJ1-5; D not resolved. V lost 10 bases, J lost 0 bases, and 10 bases lay in between. The CDR3 length is 13 residues. Germline-derived CDR1 and CDR2 are ENHRY and SYGVKD. The chain's CDR3 is CATALSSNQPQHF. CDR3 bases: TGTGCCACCGCGTTGAGTAGCAATCAGCCCCAGCATTTT.

In this sample, this clone turned up once. The rearrangement links TRBV11-1 to TRBJ1-2; no definite D call. Trimming removed 1 base at V and 3 bases at J, with 6 bases between. Germline CDR1 SGHAT, CDR2 FQDESV (reference sequence). The CDR3 loop spans 13 amino acids. Written as DNA, the CDR3 is TGTGCCAGCAGCTTAGAGGGCGACTATGGCTACACCTTC. Residues: CASSLEGDYGYTF.

The rearrangement links TRBV7-9 to TRBJ2-3; D ambiguous. CDR3 size: 15 residues. The V gene's germline CDR1 is SEHNR and CDR2 FQNEAQ (reference sequence). Trimming cost V 7 bases and J 0 bases, with 14 bases left between them. CDR3: CASTHYEISTDTQYF. CDR3 in DNA: TGTGCCAGCACCCATTACGAGATTAGCACAGATACGCAGTATTTT.

This sequence joins TRBV27 and TRBJ1-1, with 8 nucleotides matching TRBD1. CDR1 is MNHEY, CDR2 SMNVEV, per germline (reference sequence). CDR3 size: 17 residues. Trimming cost V 0 bases and J 0 bases; bases outside gene matches: 6. The CDR3 region is CASSLSRNRGMNTEAFF. In nucleotides, the CDR3 is TGTGCCAGCAGTTTATCACGCAACAGGGGGATGAACACTGAAGCTTTCTTT.

The chain has TRBV6-5 and TRBJ2-1, with 14 nucleotides matching TRBD2. V dropped 4 bases and J dropped 10; count of bases not matched to a gene: 9. The length of the CDR3 is 16 residues. Germline V gene sequence: CDR1 MNHEY, CDR2 SVGAGI. The CDR3: CASSSPGTSGSEEQFF. The DNA of the CDR3 is TGTGCCAGCAGTTCCCCCGGGACTAGCGGGAGTGAGGAGCAGTTCTTC.

The chain employs TRBV11-2 and TRBJ2-5; maybe TRBD1 (5 bases). The CDR3 is 15 amino acids. Trimming shortened V by 5 bases and J by 4 bases, and 17 bases separated the two germline ends. Germline CDR1 SGHAT, CDR2 FQNNGV. The CDR3 is CASSQLPRARETQYF. DNA for the CDR3: TGTGCCAGCAGCCAACTACCCAGGGCTAGAGAGACCCAGTACTTC.

The gene calls are TRBV7-6 and TRBJ2-1; 7 bases map to TRBD2. The CDR3 is 16 amino acids. CDR1 SGHVS and CDR2 FNYEAQ come from the germline V gene. The V segment lost 2 bases and the J segment 4 bases; nucleotides outside the gene matches: 8. The CDR3 loop reads CASSLTVRLAYNEQFF. The CDR3 coding sequence is TGTGCCAGCAGCTTAACAGTTCGACTAGCTTACAATGAGCAGTTCTTC.

The rearrangement links TRBV11-3 to TRBJ2-2, with a tentative D call TRBD1 (5 bases). CDR1 and CDR2 from the germline V gene are SGHNT and YENEEA. The CDR3 covers 14 residues. V was shortened by 5 bases and J by 4 bases, with 11 bases between the two germline ends. CDR3 amino acids: CASSPGWGTGELFF. The CDR3 DNA sequence: TGTGCCAGCAGCCCAGGGTGGGGCACCGGGGAGCTGTTTTTT.

This clone was recorded a few times. J is TRBJ1-1 and V is TRBV5-1, with 9 nucleotides matching TRBD1. CDR1 and CDR2 from the germline V gene are SGHRS and YFSETQ. After removal of 0 bases from V and 0 bases from J, the junction contained 9 bases not matched to a gene. The length of the CDR3 is 18 residues. CDR3 DNA: TGCGCCAGCAGCTTGGAGCTAACAGGGGGCCCCTTGAACACTGAAGCTTTCTTT. It specifies CASSLELTGGPLNTEAFF. Using reference TRBV5-1 and TRBJ1-1 for the parts outside the CDR3, the full variable domain is KAGVTQTPRYLIKTRGQQVTLSCSPISGHRSVSWYQQTPGQGLQFLFEYFSETQRNKGNFPGRFSGRQFSNSRSEMNVSTLELGDSALYLCASSLELTGGPLNTEAFFGQGTRLTVV.

V gene TRBV11-3 combines with J gene TRBJ1-5; D ambiguous. This CDR3 is built from 16 residues. Trimming left V 0 bases short and J 3 bases short, with 12 bases between. In germline, CDR1 is SGHNT, CDR2 YENEEA. The CDR3 coding sequence is TGTGCCAGCAGCTTAGAATGGCAGTTTGCCAATCAGCCCCAGCATTTT. This codes for CASSLEWQFANQPQHF. The full variable domain, with the rest looked up from reference TRBV11-3 and TRBJ1-5, is EAGVVQSPRYKIIEKKQPVAFWCNPISGHNTLYWYLQNLGQGPELLIRYENEEAVDDSQLPKDRFSAERLKGVDSTLKIQPAELGDSAVYLCASSLEWQFANQPQHFGDGTRLSIL.

This chain links TRBV24-1 with TRBJ2-4; the match to TRBD1 covers 8 bases. From germline, CDR1 is KGHDR and CDR2 SFDVKD. CDR3 size: 14 residues. V gave up 4 bases and J gave up 5 bases; unmatched junction bases: 3. CDR3 loop: CATSESGGQNIQYF. The DNA of the CDR3 is TGTGCCACCAGTGAATCAGGGGGCCAAAACATTCAGTACTTC.

The rearrangement joins TRBV6-4 to TRBJ2-2; 11 bases map to TRBD1. Looked up from germline, CDR1 is MRHNA and CDR2 is SNTAGT. V trimming: 6 bases; J trimming: 0 bases; junction bases outside the gene matches: 6. The CDR3 contains 17 residues. The DNA for the CDR3 is TGTGCCAGCAGAAGTGGGACAGGGGGAGCGAACACCGGGGAGCTGTTTTTT. Its protein product is CASRSGTGGANTGELFF.

The CDR3 loop reads CASSLDGTDTQYF. The CDR3 coding sequence is TGTGCCAGCAGTTTAGATGGCACAGATACGCAGTATTTT. The J gene is TRBJ2-3, the V gene TRBV27; no clear D. The CDR3 is 13 amino acids. CDR1 MNHEY and CDR2 SMNVEV come from the germline V gene (reference sequence). Trimming left V 2 bases short and J 1 base short, with 4 bases between.

This clone was detected once. The J gene is TRBJ2-5, the V gene TRBV12-5; 15 bases map to TRBD2. V was clipped by 0 bases and J by 5 bases; unmatched bases: 10. The CDR3 runs to 19 residues. The germline V gene has CDR1 LGHNT and CDR2 FRNRAP. CDR3 amino acids: CASGLVTWTSGRAVETQYF. The CDR3 DNA follows: TGTGCTAGTGGTTTGGTGACCTGGACTAGCGGGAGGGCCGTGGAGACCCAGTACTTC. The variable domain in full, completed from reference TRBV12-5 and TRBJ2-5, reads DARVTQTPRHKVTEMGQEVTMRCQPILGHNTVFWYRQTMMQGLELLAYFRNRAPLDDSGMPKDRFSAEMPDATLATLKIQPSEPRDSAVYFCASGLVTWTSGRAVETQYFGPGTRLLVL.

J is TRBJ1-2 and V is TRBV23-1; a weak D match, TRBD1 (6 bases). TRBV23-1 is recorded as an ORF, its role being uncertain. The germline V and J ends were trimmed by 2 bases and 6 bases, with 7 bases remaining between them. The CDR3 covers 12 residues. The CDR3 loop reads CASSQEGDGYTF. As DNA, the CDR3 is TGCGCCAGCAGTCAAGAGGGGGATGGCTACACCTTC.

The V and J genes are TRBV27 and TRBJ2-1, with TRBD1 identical over 11 bases. CDR3 size: 15 residues. Germline trimming cut 6 bases from V and 7 bases from J; bases unmatched to any gene: 8. The V gene's germline CDR1 is MNHEY and CDR2 SMNVEV (reference sequence). CDR3 protein: CASRGTGQGANEQFF. CDR3 DNA sequence: TGTGCCAGCAGGGGAACCGGACAGGGGGCAAATGAGCAGTTCTTC.

This chain joins TRBV6-2 or TRBV6-3 and TRBJ2-7; no definite D call. Deletions cut 2 bases from V and 2 bases from J, with 4 bases between. The CDR3 runs 12 residues. CDR1 and CDR2 (germline): MNHEY, SVGEGT. The chain's CDR3 is CASSYQAYEQYF. CDR3 DNA sequence: TGTGCCAGCAGTTACCAAGCCTACGAGCAGTACTTC.

Written as DNA, the CDR3 is TGCGCCCCAAAAAGTCAGGGATTTATAAGGTACACTGAAGCTTTCTTT. Translating it yields CAPKSQGFIRYTEAFF. The rearrangement uses TRBV5-1 and TRBJ1-1, with a tentative D call TRBD1 (5 bases). The CDR3 spans 16 residues. Trimming took off 10 bases at V and 3 bases at J, with 25 bases between the two ends. CDR1 and CDR2 from the germline V gene are SGHRS and YFSETQ.

The chain uses TRBV2 and TRBJ2-7; D is perhaps TRBD2 (6 bases). Germline assignment: CDR1 SNHLY and CDR2 FYNNEI. V lost 8 bases and J lost 6, with 14 bases in between. This CDR3 has 12 residues. The CDR3: CASGGGGAEQYF. The CDR3 DNA sequence: TGTGCCAGCGGGGGTGGAGGGGCCGAGCAGTACTTC.